One sample yielded the 12 T cell receptor beta chains listed below, sequenced in a study of response to subunit inactivated influenza vaccine. TCRdb re-derived calls from the RT-PCR reads in MiXCR, one entry per CDR3 protein. Counted here are 650,000 to 800,000 distinct CDR3 sequences, roughly 13% occurring once; the ten biggest clones make up around 6.5%. Here the sequenced sample was PBMCs from blood, taken 14 to 15 days before vaccination. The origin of the receptors is a man between 45 and 60 years old who received an inactivated influenza vaccine.

V usage is TRBV12-3 or TRBV12-4 and J usage is TRBJ2-1; TRBD2 aligns across 8 bases. This CDR3 contains 17 residues. V was pared by 8 bases and J by 11 bases, with 23 bases of the junction left unmatched. For the CDR3, the DNA is TGTGCCAGCGGCGGCGGGGGGCGCTATTGGGAGAAGGGAAAGCAGTTCTTC. The encoded protein is CASGGGGRYWEKGKQFF.

The sample holds a few counts of this clonotype. The gene calls are TRBV5-1 and TRBJ2-2; 10 positions match TRBD1. The junction had 7 bases not matched to a gene; V was cut back by 5 bases and J by 6 bases. CDR1 is SGHRS, CDR2 YFSETQ, per germline. The CDR3 length is 15 residues. CDR3 protein: CASRTSGQGPGELFF. In nucleotides, the CDR3 is TGCGCCAGCAGAACCTCGGGACAGGGGCCCGGGGAGCTGTTTTTT. The full variable domain, rest sourced from reference TRBV5-1 and TRBJ2-2, is KAGVTQTPRYLIKTRGQQVTLSCSPISGHRSVSWYQQTPGQGLQFLFEYFSETQRNKGNFPGRFSGRQFSNSRSEMNVSTLELGDSALYLCASRTSGQGPGELFFGEGSRLTVL.

This clonotype has only a few counts. The rearrangement uses TRBV5-1 and TRBJ2-3; either TRBD1 or TRBD2 may supply D (5 bases each). Germline CDR1 reads SGHRS; CDR2 reads YFSETQ. The CDR3 has 17 amino acids. Trimming removed 0 bases at V and 1 base at J, with 15 bases between. The CDR3 is CASSLDGTNPGTDTQYF. The CDR3 DNA follows: TGCGCCAGCAGCTTGGACGGGACCAACCCGGGCACAGATACGCAGTATTTT.

This chain connects TRBV18 to TRBJ1-1; weak D call: TRBD1 (6 bases). Trimming cost V 0 bases and J 6 bases, with 20 bases left between them. The CDR3 totals 17 residues. The germline V gene encodes CDR1 KGHSH and CDR2 LQKENI. Here the CDR3 reads CASSPPWSRGFVSEAFF. CDR3 nucleotide sequence: TGTGCCAGCTCACCACCGTGGTCCAGGGGTTTTGTTTCTGAAGCTTTCTTT.

This sequence joins TRBV28 and TRBJ2-1; weak D call: TRBD1 (5 bases). Trimming left V 8 bases short and J 3 bases short, with 17 bases between. CDR3 size: 15 residues. CDR1 and CDR2 (germline): MDHEN, SYDVKM. Here the CDR3 reads CASARAGLSYNEQFF. DNA for the CDR3: TGTGCCAGCGCTAGAGCAGGGCTGAGCTACAATGAGCAGTTCTTC.

Ten or more counts support this clonotype. V is TRBV5-1 and J is TRBJ2-1, with 15 bases aligning to TRBD2. Losses at the gene ends were 4 bases for V and 4 bases for J; bases not matched to a gene: 6. The germline V gene encodes CDR1 SGHRS and CDR2 YFSETQ. The length of the CDR3 is 17 residues. The chain's CDR3 is CASSPGTSGRLYNEQFF. CDR3 DNA sequence: TGCGCCAGCAGCCCCGGGACTAGCGGGAGGTTATACAATGAGCAGTTCTTC.

The V and J genes are TRBV20-1 and TRBJ2-1; 14 nucleotides align to TRBD2. This CDR3 is built from 18 residues. Germline lookup yields CDR1 DFQATT and CDR2 SNEGSKA (reference sequence). Trimming cost V 3 bases and J 0 bases; bases outside gene matches: 7. The CDR3 loop is CSASGTSGSWVSYNEQFF. The CDR3 DNA follows: TGCAGTGCTAGCGGGACTAGCGGGAGTTGGGTCTCCTACAATGAGCAGTTCTTC.

The chain recombines TRBV6-4 with TRBJ2-7; 7 bases agree with TRBD2. After removal of 2 bases from V and 6 bases from J, the junction contained 13 bases not matched to a gene. This CDR3 region has 16 residues. Per germline, CDR1 MRHNA and CDR2 SNTAGT. The CDR3 protein is CASSDGSGRETPEQYF. As DNA, the CDR3 is TGTGCCAGCAGTGACGGTTCGGGGCGGGAGACCCCCGAGCAGTACTTC.

This clonotype was seen ten or more times. This rearrangement joins TRBV20-1 to TRBJ2-7; 7 bases are a match to TRBD2. The CDR3 runs 15 residues. V lost 5 bases to trimming and J lost 0 bases; unmatched junction nucleotides: 10. Germline CDR1 reads DFQATT; CDR2 reads SNEGSKA (reference sequence). The CDR3 DNA reads TGCAGTGCTCTCCCCCGTCCGGGAGGCTCCTACGAGCAGTACTTC. Amino acid sequence: CSALPRPGGSYEQYF.

V usage is TRBV5-8 and J usage is TRBJ2-7; D is possibly TRBD1 (6 bases). The V end lost 4 bases, the J end lost 3 bases, and 11 bases lay between the germline ends. The CDR3 has 13 residues. Germline V CDR1 and CDR2: SGHTS, YDEGEE. The chain's CDR3 is CASSHSRGYEQYF. The CDR3 DNA reads TGTGCCAGCAGCCATAGCAGGGGCTACGAGCAGTACTTC.

This rearrangement joins TRBV20-1 to TRBJ1-2, with TRBD1 identical over 7 bases. The CDR3 spans 14 residues. Germline assignment: CDR1 DFQATT and CDR2 SNEGSKA (reference sequence). V was clipped by 4 bases and J by 0 bases; unmatched bases: 5. DNA for the CDR3: TGCAGTGCTAACTCAGGGGGTACTAACTATGGCTACACCTTC. It yields the protein CSANSGGTNYGYTF.

This chain connects TRBV20-1 to TRBJ2-7; 7 bases match TRBD1. V shed 1 base, J shed 1 base, and the junction held 4 bases outside the gene matches. Germline V gene data show CDR1 as DFQATT and CDR2 as SNEGSKA (reference sequence). The length of the CDR3 is 14 residues. CDR3 bases: TGCAGTGCTAGAGCTGGGGACAGTTCCTACGAGCAGTACTTC. Translated: CSARAGDSSYEQYF.